The T cell receptor beta chain described here comes from a study of cytomegalovirus exposure and HLA in healthy donors. Study-level results: What a later analysis reportedly showed was that an Asian-associated ancestry cluster had fewer N-insertions than the 666-donor mean. Beyond CMV serostatus, there was no information to go on about immune exposure.

The CDR3 is 15 amino acids. Trimming cost V 6 bases and J 1 base; bases outside gene matches: 6. Germline V gene lookup returns CDR1 ENHRY and CDR2 SYGVKD. Primers: 60 Vbeta forward and 13 Jbeta reverse. Generated by immunoSEQ multiplex PCR, the TCRdb table keeps only in-frame clones and is missing some. Of around 100,000 clones in the sample, roughly 74% are singletons; the top ten hold approximately 2%. On this clone: The target antigen is unknown.

V and J are TRBV10-3 and TRBJ2-3, with TRBD1 matching over 8 bases. The clonotype comes from a woman aged 40 to 49 in good health and CMV-seronegative. What was sequenced was PBMCs. The CDR3 sequence: CAIRAQGAGTDTQYF. The CDR3, as DNA: TGTGCCATCAGGGCTCAGGGGGCCGGCACAGATACGCAGTATTTT.